The present entry profiles one TCR beta chain with its context. This specimen belongs to a study of shared clonotypes between healthy human individuals. V shed 1 base and J 9 bases; nucleotides not matched to a gene: 15. CDR3 length: 18 amino acids. CDR1 and CDR2 from the germline V gene are SGHTA and FQGNSA. Several immunoSEQ 96-well plates shared each subset's DNA, each plate a replicate. TCRdb's table, derived via immunoSEQ multiplex PCR, lists solely in-frame clones and lacks some. The table has 400,000 to 600,000 clones, 70% to 80% seen once. The chain has TRBV7-2 and TRBJ2-5, with 12 nucleotides matching TRBD2. This TCR came from a woman in her 40s in good health. Some clones in this sample may be carry-over from other donors' samples. Sequencing used PBMCs. The CDR3 nucleotides read TGTGCCAGCAGCTTAGGAGGCAGGACTAGCGGGGCAGTATTTGCCCAGTACTTC. Protein product: CASSLGGRTSGAVFAQYF.